The clone carrying this T cell receptor (beta chain) was picked up many times. Its cognate antigen is unknown. The data are from a study of molecular identifiers for immune sequencing clone quantification. General study results and limits: The study reportedly detected spiked Jurkat TCR RNA from one cell among about 970,000 naive cells. Over 99% of CMV-specific effector molecules, but under 1% of naive ones, were in clones above 20 copies.

TCRdb processed the PCR reads anew with MiXCR; each CDR3 protein has one entry. The data show about 510,000 distinct CDR3 sequences, 25% seen once. Every naive CD8 library was made from between about 20,000 and 1,000,000 sorted cells with 10%, 30% or 50% RNA. Sorting was used to obtain naive CD8 T cells (CD8+CD4-CCR7+CD45RA+). The clonotype comes from a human donor in good health. Some libraries in this study had Jurkat cell RNA spiked in. Sequencing was performed on naive CD8+ T cells from blood, with Jurkat cell RNA spiked in. Subset denoted: FACS-sorted CD8+CD4-CCR7+CD45RA+ naive T cells.

In DNA, the CDR3 is TGTGCCAGCAGTCTGACAGCTGAAGCTTTCTTT. Amino acids: CASSLTAEAFF. This chain connects TRBV7-9 to TRBJ1-1, with D possibly TRBD1 on 5 matching bases. The germline V gene encodes CDR1 SEHNR and CDR2 FQNEAQ (reference sequence). This CDR3 is built from 11 residues. V lost 6 bases, J lost 6 bases, and 8 bases lay in between.